The clone carrying this T cell receptor beta chain came up a few times. The table came from immunoSEQ multiplex PCR; TCRdb's copy has only in-frame clones and leaves some out. The sample records about 59,000 clones, roughly nine tenths being singletons. The CDR3 runs to 13 residues. Between the trimmed V and J ends, which lost 7 bases and 3 bases, there was a span of 12 bases. The germline gives CDR1 LNHDA, CDR2 SQIVND (reference sequence). These data originate in a study of T cell responses to AZD1222 COVID-19 vaccine. The sequences come from peripheral blood, collected 28 days after the second AZD1222 dose. The V and J genes are TRBV19 and TRBJ1-2; perhaps TRBD1 as D (5 bases). The TCR comes from an adult who received the AZD1222 COVID-19 vaccine. This CDR3 reads CASNPGFDYGYTF. The CDR3, as DNA: TGTGCCAGTAACCCAGGGTTCGACTATGGCTACACCTTC.